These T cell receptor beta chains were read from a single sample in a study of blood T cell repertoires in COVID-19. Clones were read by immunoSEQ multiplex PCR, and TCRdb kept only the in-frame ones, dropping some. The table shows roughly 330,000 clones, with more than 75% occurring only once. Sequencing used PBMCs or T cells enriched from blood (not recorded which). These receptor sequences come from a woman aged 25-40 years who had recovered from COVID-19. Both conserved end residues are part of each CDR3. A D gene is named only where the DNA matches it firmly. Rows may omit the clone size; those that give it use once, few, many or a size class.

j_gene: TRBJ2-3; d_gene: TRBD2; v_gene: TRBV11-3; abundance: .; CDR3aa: CASASSGAESDTQYF; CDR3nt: TGTGCCAGCGCAAGTAGCGGGGCGGAGTCCGATACGCAGTATTTT
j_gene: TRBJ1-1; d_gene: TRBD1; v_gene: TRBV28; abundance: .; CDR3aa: CASSPGTGGAENTEAFF; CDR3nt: TGTGCCAGCAGCCCTGGGACAGGGGGCGCAGAGAACACTGAAGCTTTCTTT
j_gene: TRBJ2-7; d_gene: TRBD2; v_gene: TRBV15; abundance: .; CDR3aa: CATSRGLAGTSYEQYF; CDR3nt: TGTGCCACCAGCAGAGGACTAGCGGGGACCTCCTACGAGCAGTACTTC
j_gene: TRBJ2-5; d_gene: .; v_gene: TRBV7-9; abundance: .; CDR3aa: CASSLGRTGTQETQYF; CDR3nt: TGTGCCAGCAGCTTAGGCCGAACAGGGACCCAAGAGACCCAGTACTTC
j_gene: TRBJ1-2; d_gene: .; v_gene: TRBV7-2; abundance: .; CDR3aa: CASSPTTGYGYTF; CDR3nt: TGTGCCAGCAGCCCAACGACGGGCTATGGCTACACCTTC
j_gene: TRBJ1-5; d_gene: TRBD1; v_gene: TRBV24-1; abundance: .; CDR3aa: CATSDRRTGSNQPQHF; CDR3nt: TGTGCCACCAGTGATAGACGGACAGGGAGTAATCAGCCCCAGCATTTT
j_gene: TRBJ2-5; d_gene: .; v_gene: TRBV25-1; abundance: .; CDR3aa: CASSDRQDNRYQETQYF; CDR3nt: TGTGCCAGCAGTGATAGGCAAGATAACAGGTACCAAGAGACCCAGTACTTC
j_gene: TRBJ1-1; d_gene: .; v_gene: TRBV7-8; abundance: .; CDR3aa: CASSPGTGQGTEAFF; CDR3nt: TGTGCCAGCAGCCCCGGCACAGGGCAAGGCACTGAAGCTTTCTTT
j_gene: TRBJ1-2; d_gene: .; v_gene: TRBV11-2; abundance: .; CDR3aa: CASSSLRSGKGLNYGYTF; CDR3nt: TGTGCCAGCAGCTCCCTCCGTAGTGGGAAGGGGCTCAACTATGGCTACACCTTC
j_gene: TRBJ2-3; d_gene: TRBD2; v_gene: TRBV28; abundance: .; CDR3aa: CASSASGGPPDTQYF; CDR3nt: TGTGCCAGCAGTGCAAGCGGGGGGCCCCCAGATACGCAGTATTTT
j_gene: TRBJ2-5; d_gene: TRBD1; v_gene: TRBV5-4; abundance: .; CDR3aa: CASSLTRTGETQYF; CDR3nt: TGTGCCAGCAGCCTGACCCGGACAGGGGAGACCCAGTACTTC
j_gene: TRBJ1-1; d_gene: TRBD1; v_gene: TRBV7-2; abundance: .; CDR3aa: CASSGRQGFSEAFF; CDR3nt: TGTGCCAGCAGCGGACGACAGGGGTTTTCCGAAGCTTTCTTT
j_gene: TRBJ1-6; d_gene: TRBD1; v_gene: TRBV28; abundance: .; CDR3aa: CASQHGTGDSPLHF; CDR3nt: TGTGCCAGCCAACACGGGACAGGGGATTCACCCCTCCACTTT
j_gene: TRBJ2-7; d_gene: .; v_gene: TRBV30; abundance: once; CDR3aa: CAWSEGSGFYEQYF; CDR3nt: TGTGCCTGGAGTGAGGGTAGCGGATTTTACGAGCAGTACTTC
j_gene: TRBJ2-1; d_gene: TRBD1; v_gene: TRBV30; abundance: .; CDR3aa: CAWSPDRGPYNEQFF; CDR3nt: TGTGCCTGGAGCCCAGACAGGGGCCCCTACAATGAGCAGTTCTTC
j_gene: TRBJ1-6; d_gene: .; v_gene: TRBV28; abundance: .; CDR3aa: CASSLGSGNSPLHF; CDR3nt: TGTGCCAGCAGTTTAGGGAGTGGCAATTCACCCCTCCACTTT
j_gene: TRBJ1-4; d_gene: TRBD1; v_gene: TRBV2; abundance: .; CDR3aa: CASSPGQGNTNEKLFF; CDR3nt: TGTGCCAGCAGTCCGGGACAGGGTAACACTAATGAAAAACTGTTTTTT
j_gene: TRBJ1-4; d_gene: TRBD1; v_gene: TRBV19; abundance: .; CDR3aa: CASSIWDRDWDEKLFF; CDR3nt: TGTGCCAGTAGTATTTGGGACAGGGATTGGGATGAAAAACTGTTTTTT
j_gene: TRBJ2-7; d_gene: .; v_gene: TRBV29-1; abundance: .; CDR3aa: CSVPTGIGEQYF; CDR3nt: TGCAGCGTACCGACGGGGATCGGAGAGCAGTACTTC
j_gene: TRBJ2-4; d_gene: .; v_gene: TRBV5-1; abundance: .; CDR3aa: CASSRGGQGKAKNIQYF; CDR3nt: TGCGCCAGCAGCCGGGGTGGGCAGGGGAAAGCCAAAAACATTCAGTACTTC
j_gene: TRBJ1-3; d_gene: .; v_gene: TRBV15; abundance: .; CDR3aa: CATSRQAAYGNTIYF; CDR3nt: TGTGCCACCAGCAGACAGGCTGCTTACGGAAACACCATATATTTT
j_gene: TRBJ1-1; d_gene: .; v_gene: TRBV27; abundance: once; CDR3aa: CASSLRGGVTEAFF; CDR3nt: TGTGCCAGCAGTTTAAGGGGTGGGGTCACTGAAGCTTTCTTT
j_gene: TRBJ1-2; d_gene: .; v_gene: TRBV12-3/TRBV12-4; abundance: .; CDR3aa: CASSFGGERGYTF; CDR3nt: TGTGCCAGCAGTTTTGGAGGGGAAAGGGGCTACACCTTC
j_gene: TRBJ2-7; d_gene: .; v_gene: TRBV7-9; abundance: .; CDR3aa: CASSQQGKYEQYF; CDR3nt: TGTGCCAGTTCTCAACAGGGTAAATACGAGCAGTACTTC
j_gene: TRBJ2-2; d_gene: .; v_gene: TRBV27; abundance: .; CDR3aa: CASSWFGYTGELFF; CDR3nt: TGTGCCAGCAGTTGGTTCGGGTACACCGGGGAGCTGTTTTTT
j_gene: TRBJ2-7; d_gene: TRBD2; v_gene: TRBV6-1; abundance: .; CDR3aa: CASIEAGANYEQYF; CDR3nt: TGTGCCAGCATTGAAGCGGGGGCCAATTACGAGCAGTACTTC
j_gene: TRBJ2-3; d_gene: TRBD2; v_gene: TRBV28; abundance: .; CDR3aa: CASSFHSGGALDTQYF; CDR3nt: TGTGCCAGCAGTTTTCATAGCGGGGGGGCCTTAGATACGCAGTATTTT
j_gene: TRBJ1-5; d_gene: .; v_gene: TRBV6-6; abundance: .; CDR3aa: CASTKRSGGNQPQHF; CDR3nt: TGTGCCAGCACTAAAAGGTCGGGAGGCAATCAGCCCCAGCATTTT
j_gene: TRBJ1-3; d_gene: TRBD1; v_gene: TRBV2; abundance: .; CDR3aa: CASSGVRDRGATIYF; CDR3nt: TGTGCCAGCAGTGGCGTTCGGGACAGGGGGGCCACCATATATTTT
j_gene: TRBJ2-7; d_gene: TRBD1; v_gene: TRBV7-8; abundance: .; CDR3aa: CASSAWDSYEQYF; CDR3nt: TGTGCCAGCAGCGCGTGGGACAGCTACGAGCAGTACTTC
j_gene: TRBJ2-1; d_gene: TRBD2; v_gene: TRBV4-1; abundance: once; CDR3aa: CASSRGGTSGDEQFF; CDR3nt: TGCGCCAGCAGCCGCGGGGGGACTTCTGGGGATGAGCAGTTCTTC
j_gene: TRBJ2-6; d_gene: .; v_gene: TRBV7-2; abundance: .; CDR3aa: CASSFGIGSGANVLTF; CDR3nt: TGTGCCAGCAGCTTCGGGATAGGGTCTGGGGCCAACGTCCTGACTTTC